This T cell receptor beta chain was obtained from a study of human T cells and chemical hapten exposure. Looking at the study overall: Per-sample variation in TCR yield stemmed mainly from small pooled library volume differences.

Regarding time point: patch test 1, 2 weeks after DPC sensitization. Treatment: therapeutic diphenylcyclopropenone sensitization with weekly scalp DPC. TCRdb independently ran MiXCR on the RACE reads; one entry per CDR3 protein. The sample yields fewer than 500,000 distinct CDR3 sequences, about 4.4% seen once. The sample holds many counts of this clonotype. Here the sequenced sample was whole blood, taken in connection with sensitization to the hapten diphenylcyclopropenone (DPC). The origin of this receptor is a woman between 45 and 60 years old with alopecia areata. Some clones in this sample may be carry-over from other donors' samples.

The CDR3: CASSYEGLAGTDTQYF. Here the CDR3 DNA reads TGCGCCAGCAGTTACGAGGGACTAGCGGGCACAGATACGCAGTATTTT. The rearrangement links TRBV5-1 to TRBJ2-3; the match to TRBD2 covers 11 bases. CDR1 is SGHRS, CDR2 YFSETQ, per germline. CDR3 length: 16 amino acids. V lost 5 bases and J lost 1; bases outside the gene matches: 6.